The clone carrying this TCR beta chain was counted between two and nine times. This entry is derived from a study of T-cell memory formation after mild COVID-19. The length of the CDR3 is 13 residues. V shed 0 bases and J shed 9 bases, with 12 bases lying between them. One entry per CDR3 protein, called by TCRdb with MiXCR from the 5' RACE reads. The repertoire holds about 450,000 distinct CDR3 sequences, with less than 25% as singletons. The rearrangement uses TRBV12-3 or TRBV12-4 and TRBJ2-7; no firm D call. Source material: PBMCs or a T cell subset sorted from them (not recorded which). This receptor was identified in an adult woman who had mild COVID-19 (a few samples of this study predate the infection). Cell type and time point are not known. The CDR3 loop reads CASSLALALRQYF. CDR3 coding DNA: TGTGCCAGCAGTTTAGCGCTCGCCCTTCGGCAGTACTTC.